This T cell receptor (beta chain) is from a study of cytomegalovirus exposure and HLA in healthy donors. Points from the study as a whole: It is likely that the observed cluster of highly shared sequence variants was a sequencing artifact. Reported results showed that the classifier diagnosed cytomegalovirus status with high specificity and sensitivity. Most TCR beta V segments were productive about 90% or about 30% of the time in an earlier analysis.

The J segment lost 1 base and the V segment lost 6 bases, leaving 6 bases of the junction unmatched. The V gene's germline CDR1 is SGHRS and CDR2 YFSETQ. The CDR3 is 15 amino acids. A remark on this clone: What it binds is not known.

PCR was performed using 60 Vbeta and 13 Jbeta primers. Assay used: immunoSEQ multiplex PCR; TCRdb lists only in-frame clones, some missing. The table records fewer than 100,000 clones, about three quarters of them present only once. Sequenced input: PBMCs. This rearrangement joins TRBV5-1 to TRBJ1-2; 10 nucleotides agree with TRBD1. This receptor was identified in a man aged 60 to 75 in good health and CMV-seropositive. CDR3 nucleotides: TGCGCCAGCAACCCCGGACAGGGGGTTAACTATGGCTACACCTTC. The encoded protein is CASNPGQGVNYGYTF.